The 26 T cell receptor beta chains presented below share a single source sample, sequenced in a study of shared clonotypes between healthy human individuals. Sequencing used immunoSEQ multiplex PCR; TCRdb keeps in-frame clones, though not all of them. The table records fewer than 600,000 clones, roughly 79% of them present only once. Sequencing was carried out using PBMCs. Receptor source: a woman aged 40 to 50 in good health. Some clones in this sample may be carry-over from other donors' samples.

The chain has TRBV28 and TRBJ2-7; weak D call: TRBD1 (6 bases). The CDR3 runs 15 residues. The V and J ends lost 8 bases and 0 bases respectively, with 17 bases between them. Looked up from germline, CDR1 is MDHEN and CDR2 is SYDVKM. In DNA form, the CDR3 reads TGTGCCAGCGCTCCCAGGGGCTTCATCTCCTACGAGCAGTACTTC. Amino acid sequence: CASAPRGFISYEQYF.

The J gene is TRBJ2-1, the V gene TRBV7-3; D call uncertain. V lost 5 bases and J lost 5, with 10 bases in between. The germline gives CDR1 SGHTA, CDR2 FQGTGA. The CDR3 has 13 amino acids. For the CDR3, the DNA is TGTGCCAGCAGCCCCAGCATAGACAATGAGCAGTTCTTC. Its translation: CASSPSIDNEQFF.

This sequence joins TRBV6-5 and TRBJ2-5, with 7 bases lining up with TRBD1. Germline trimming cut 5 bases from V and 1 base from J; bases unmatched to any gene: 1. The CDR3 covers 13 residues. Looked up from germline, CDR1 is MNHEY and CDR2 is SVGAGI. CDR3 loop: CASSGTVQETQYF. As DNA, the CDR3 is TGTGCCAGCAGTGGGACAGTCCAAGAGACCCAGTACTTC.

As concerns this clone: This likely reflects a read error, since a far larger clone is one base away. Additional DNA sequences in this sample encode the identical CDR3. V usage is TRBV7-8 and J usage is TRBJ1-1; no firm D call. Looked up from germline, CDR1 is SGHVS and CDR2 is FQNEAQ. The CDR3 extends over 12 amino acids. DNA for the CDR3: TGTGCCAGCAGCTTTTTAAACACTGAGGCTTTCTTT. Translating gives CASSFLNTEAFF. Together with reference TRBV7-8 and TRBJ1-1, the CDR3 gives the full variable domain: GAGVSQSPRYKVAKRGQDVALRCDPISGHVSLFWYQQALGQGPEFLTYFQNEAQLDKSGLPSDRFFAERPEGSVSTLKIQRTQQEDSAVYLCASSFLNTEAFFGQGTRLTVV.

This chain connects TRBV19 to TRBJ2-3; TRBD2 aligns across 7 bases. V shed 8 bases, J shed 2 bases, and the junction held 4 bases outside the gene matches. The germline V gene encodes CDR1 LNHDA and CDR2 SQIVND (reference sequence). This CDR3 is 13 amino acids long. CDR3 region: CASSGGYTDTQYF. CDR3 sequence (DNA): TGTGCCAGTTCGGGGGGATACACAGATACGCAGTATTTT.

The chain recombines TRBV7-6 with TRBJ2-6; D ambiguous. CDR1 and CDR2 (germline): SGHVS, FNYEAQ. The CDR3 spans 18 residues. Trimming pared 1 base from V and 0 bases from J, leaving 13 bases between. The CDR3: CASSLGLSEHSGANVLTF. CDR3 DNA: TGTGCCAGCAGCTTAGGGTTGTCAGAACACTCTGGGGCCAACGTCCTGACTTTC.

This sequence joins TRBV9 and TRBJ1-1; D unclear. CDR3 length: 15 residues. The V end was cut by 4 bases, the J end by 1 base, with 14 bases between. Germline loops: CDR1 SGDLS, CDR2 YYNGEE. CDR3: CASSPPRRTNTEAFF. The CDR3, as DNA: TGTGCCAGCAGCCCTCCCCGCAGGACGAACACTGAAGCTTTCTTT.

In this sample, this clone turned up a few times. The chain employs TRBV7-6 and TRBJ2-3; the D is unclear. The V and J ends lost 5 bases and 5 bases respectively, with 14 bases between them. CDR1 is SGHVS and CDR2 is FNYEAQ in the germline V gene. The CDR3 totals 14 residues. For the CDR3, the DNA is TGTGCCAGCAGCCTTACCCTGATTGGAGATACGCAGTATTTT. Translated, it gives CASSLTLIGDTQYF.

The chain carries TRBV18 and TRBJ2-7, with TRBD2 identical over 7 bases. The V and J ends lost 3 bases and 0 bases, in that order; junction bases with no gene match: 8. Per germline, CDR1 KGHSH and CDR2 LQKENI. CDR3 length: 16 amino acids. CDR3 amino acids: CASSPQVGGSSYEQYF. CDR3 coding DNA: TGTGCCAGCTCACCCCAGGTGGGAGGGAGCTCCTACGAGCAGTACTTC.

J is TRBJ1-4 and V is TRBV27; no clear D. The CDR3 length is 14 residues. Germline V CDR1 and CDR2: MNHEY, SMNVEV (reference sequence). The V gene lost 4 bases and the J gene lost 7 bases, with 13 bases spanning the gap. CDR3 residues: CASSSWTAPEKLFF. CDR3 DNA: TGTGCCAGCAGTTCTTGGACCGCACCTGAAAAACTGTTTTTT.

The genes are TRBV27 and TRBJ2-1; either TRBD1 or TRBD2 may fit D (5 bases each). Germline CDR1 reads MNHEY; CDR2 reads SMNVEV (reference sequence). CDR3 size: 14 residues. Trimming removed 10 bases at V and 5 bases at J, with 18 bases between. The CDR3 region has the DNA TGTGCCACCTCGTCGGGGCCCAGGGACAATGAGCAGTTCTTC. This gives the protein CATSSGPRDNEQFF.

On this clone: At one of its ends the junction is not consistent with the germline gene, which may arise from a read error. The chain links TRBV6-1 to TRBJ1-3; D is unclear. Germline V gene data show CDR1 as MNHNS and CDR2 as SASEGT. The CDR3 contains 16 residues. The chain's CDR3 is CAISGPLRYSGNTIYF. CDR3 bases: TGTGCCATCAGTGGACCTCTTAGATACTCTGGAAACACCATATATTTT.

The V and J genes are TRBV28 and TRBJ2-3; TRBD2 agrees at 7 bases. V was clipped by 6 bases and J by 0 bases; unmatched bases: 9. The germline V gene has CDR1 MDHEN and CDR2 SYDVKM. The CDR3 is 16 amino acids. The CDR3 reads CASRQLAVTSTDTQYF. The CDR3 DNA reads TGTGCCAGCAGGCAGCTAGCGGTAACTAGCACAGATACGCAGTATTTT.

This clone was seen at least ten times. The V call is TRBV29-1, the J call TRBJ2-3; 9 positions agree with TRBD2. V lost 7 bases to trimming and J lost 0 bases; unmatched junction nucleotides: 2. The CDR3 extends over 13 amino acids. Germline assignment: CDR1 SQVTM and CDR2 ANQGSEA. CDR3 loop: CSDTSGSTDTQYF. The CDR3 DNA reads as TGCAGCGACACTAGCGGGAGCACAGATACGCAGTATTTT.

This clone was counted once. V and J are TRBV6-1 and TRBJ2-7; 9 bases align to TRBD2. Germline V gene sequence: CDR1 MNHNS, CDR2 SASEGT. V shed 1 base and J 2 bases; nucleotides not matched to a gene: 6. The CDR3 is made up of 16 amino acids. CDR3: CASSEGPSGNTYEQYF. The CDR3, as DNA: TGTGCCAGCAGTGAAGGGCCTAGCGGGAATACCTACGAGCAGTACTTC.

This sequence joins TRBV5-4 and TRBJ2-5, with D uncertain. Germline CDR1 SGHNT, CDR2 YYREEE (reference sequence). V lost 4 bases and J lost 5, with 12 bases in between. The CDR3 spans 13 residues. CDR3 nucleotide sequence: TGTGCCAGCAGCCCAGACGGTAGCGAGACCCAGTACTTC. This translates into CASSPDGSETQYF.

The chain joins TRBV10-3 to TRBJ2-3; 7 nucleotides line up with TRBD2. J was trimmed by 3 bases and V by 4 bases; bases with no gene match: 7. This CDR3 comprises 15 residues. Germline V lookup: CDR1 ENHRY, CDR2 SYGVKD. The CDR3 DNA follows: TGTGCCATCAGTGGGGGGAGGGGACTGACAGATACGCAGTATTTT. This gives the protein CAISGGRGLTDTQYF.

This chain connects TRBV29-1 to TRBJ2-1, with TRBD1 matching over 9 bases. The junction had 2 bases not matched to a gene; V was cut back by 3 bases and J by 2 bases. This CDR3 region has 14 residues. Germline values: CDR1 SQVTM, CDR2 ANQGSEA. The CDR3 DNA is TGCAGCGTTGATAGGACAGGGGCCTACAATGAGCAGTTCTTC. Its protein is CSVDRTGAYNEQFF.

The V and J genes are TRBV2 and TRBJ1-3; D not certain. This CDR3 is 14 amino acids long. Germline V gene lookup returns CDR1 SNHLY and CDR2 FYNNEI. V gave up 3 bases and J gave up 0 bases, with 6 bases separating them. The CDR3: CASSDGYSGNTIYF. CDR3 DNA sequence: TGTGCCAGCAGTGATGGATACTCTGGAAACACCATATATTTT.

V is TRBV11-2 and J is TRBJ2-2; D is possibly TRBD2 (5 bases). Germline lookup yields CDR1 SGHAT and CDR2 FQNNGV. V was clipped by 4 bases and J by 4 bases, with 7 bases between them. The CDR3 extends over 13 amino acids. The CDR3 DNA reads TGTGCCAGCAGCTCGGGGTTCACCGGGGAGCTGTTTTTT. This sequence encodes CASSSGFTGELFF.

The chain recombines TRBV4-2 with TRBJ2-1; 7 nucleotides line up with TRBD2. The CDR3 spans 16 residues. The trim removed 1 base at V and 4 bases at J, leaving 7 bases unmatched. Germline CDR1 LGHNA, CDR2 YNFKEQ. CDR3 in amino acids: CASSQGLAEGYNEQFF. The CDR3, as DNA: TGTGCCAGCAGCCAAGGCCTAGCGGAAGGGTACAATGAGCAGTTCTTC.

To note about this clone: With a much larger clone just one base away, this may be a read error. Other DNA variants within this sample encode the same CDR3. The chain links TRBV5-6 to TRBJ2-7; D is undetermined. V lost 2 bases, J lost 3 bases, and 15 bases lay in between. Looked up from germline, CDR1 is SGHDT and CDR2 is YYEEEE. This CDR3 is built from 15 residues. The CDR3 DNA reads as TGTGCCAGCAGCTTAGCGCCTAGTTGGGTCTACGAGCAGTACTTC. Translating gives CASSLAPSWVYEQYF. Complete variable domain (other parts from reference TRBV5-6 and TRBJ2-7): DAGVTQSPTHLIKTRGQQVTLRCSPKSGHDTVSWYQQALGQGPQFIFQYYEEEERQRGNFPDRFSGHQFPNYSSELNVNALLLGDSALYLCASSLAPSWVYEQYFGPGTRLTVT.

The chain carries TRBV7-9 and TRBJ1-1; D call uncertain. This CDR3 is 14 amino acids long. V shed 0 bases and J shed 1 base, with 6 bases lying between them. The V gene's germline CDR1 is SEHNR and CDR2 FQNEAQ (reference sequence). The CDR3 nucleotides read TGTGCCAGCAGCTTAGCGCTGGCGAACACTGAAGCTTTCTTT. Its translation: CASSLALANTEAFF.

The CDR3 here is CASGVDRSGLAGGPVGAGELFF. CDR3 nucleotide sequence: TGTGCTAGTGGTGTCGATCGTTCGGGACTAGCGGGAGGGCCGGTTGGGGCCGGGGAGCTGTTTTTT. The J gene is TRBJ2-2, the V gene TRBV12-5; 16 nucleotides line up with TRBD2. Trimming removed 5 bases from V and 6 bases from J; junction bases left unmatched: 21. The length of the CDR3 is 22 residues. Germline assignment: CDR1 LGHNT and CDR2 FRNRAP.

The chain uses TRBV4-1 and TRBJ2-5; D is undetermined. V was shortened by 2 bases and J by 9 bases, with 13 bases between the two germline ends. Germline CDR1 MGHRA, CDR2 YSYEKL. CDR3 length equals 13 residues. DNA for the CDR3: TGCGCCAGCAGCCAACCGCCCTTTGAGGCCCAGTACTTC. Translating gives CASSQPPFEAQYF.

The chain carries TRBV13 and TRBJ1-4; D possibly corresponds to TRBD1 (5 bases). V gave up 4 bases and J gave up 10 bases, with 25 bases separating them. Germline V CDR1 and CDR2: PRHDT, FYEKMQ (reference sequence). The CDR3 consists of 17 residues. This CDR3 is CASSSGTAGVRPGKLFF. For the CDR3, the DNA is TGTGCCAGCAGCTCCGGGACGGCTGGCGTCAGGCCCGGAAAACTGTTTTTT.